The clone carrying this T cell receptor (beta chain) occurred a few times. Its antigen is not known. The data were taken from a study of T-cell reconstitution after alpha-beta-depleted transplantation in children. Study outcomes and limitations: Some patients owed their high day-60 TCRbeta diversity to surviving recipient T cells and thymic progenitors. Roughly two months post-transplant, alpha-beta T cells reportedly originated from several hundred graft clones that had expanded. Among T cells one year after transplant, newly produced cells accounted for most counts and diversity.

CDR3 length equals 18 residues. J lost 0 bases, V lost 4 bases, and 8 bases had no gene match. Germline lookup yields CDR1 SGHAT and CDR2 FQNNGV. Researchers prepared the TCRbeta library using unique molecular identifiers, the study reports. One entry per CDR3 protein, called by TCRdb with MiXCR from the PCR reads. Of about 420,000 distinct CDR3 sequences detected, about a sixth appear once; the ten largest clones hold under 30%. The specimen comprised PBMCs, mostly from graft donor cells, sampled 360 days after TCRalphabeta/CD19-depleted stem cell transplant. The receptor's source is a boy in the first two years of life who had a stem cell transplant for Wiskott-Aldrich syndrome, so the T cells may come from the graft donor. V and J are TRBV11-2 and TRBJ2-7; 14 bases are shared with TRBD2. CDR3 coding DNA: TGTGCCAGCAGCTGGGTGACTAGCGGGAGGGCCAACTCCTACGAGCAGTACTTC. Translated: CASSWVTSGRANSYEQYF.